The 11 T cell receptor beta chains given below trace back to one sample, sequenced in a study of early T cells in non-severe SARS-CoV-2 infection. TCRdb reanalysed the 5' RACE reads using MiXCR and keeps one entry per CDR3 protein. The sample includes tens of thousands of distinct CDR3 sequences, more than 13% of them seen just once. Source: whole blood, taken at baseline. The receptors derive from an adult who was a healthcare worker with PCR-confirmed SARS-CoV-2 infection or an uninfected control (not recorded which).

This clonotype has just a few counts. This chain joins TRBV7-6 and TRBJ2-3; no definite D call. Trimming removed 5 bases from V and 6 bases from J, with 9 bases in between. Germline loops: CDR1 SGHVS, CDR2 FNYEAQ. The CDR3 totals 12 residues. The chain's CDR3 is CASSQHMDTQYF. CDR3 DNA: TGTGCCAGCAGCCAACATATGGATACGCAGTATTTT.

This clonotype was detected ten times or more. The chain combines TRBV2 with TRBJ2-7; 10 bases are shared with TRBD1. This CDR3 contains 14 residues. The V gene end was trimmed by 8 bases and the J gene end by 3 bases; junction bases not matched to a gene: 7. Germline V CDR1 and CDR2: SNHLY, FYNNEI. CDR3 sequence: CASQPGQGSYEQYF. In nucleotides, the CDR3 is TGTGCCAGCCAGCCGGGACAGGGGAGCTACGAGCAGTACTTC.

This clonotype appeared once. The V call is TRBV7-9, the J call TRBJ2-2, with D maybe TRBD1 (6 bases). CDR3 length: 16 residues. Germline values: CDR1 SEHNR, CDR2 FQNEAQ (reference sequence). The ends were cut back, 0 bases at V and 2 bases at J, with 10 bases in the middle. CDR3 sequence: CASSLARGTNTGELFF. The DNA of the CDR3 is TGTGCCAGCAGCTTAGCCAGGGGCACCAACACCGGGGAGCTGTTTTTT.

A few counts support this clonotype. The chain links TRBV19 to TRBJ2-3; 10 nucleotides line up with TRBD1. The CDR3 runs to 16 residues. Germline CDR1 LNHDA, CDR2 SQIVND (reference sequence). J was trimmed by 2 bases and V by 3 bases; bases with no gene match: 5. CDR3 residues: CASSIEGQGPTDTQYF. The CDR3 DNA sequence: TGTGCCAGTAGTATCGAGGGACAGGGGCCCACAGATACGCAGTATTTT.

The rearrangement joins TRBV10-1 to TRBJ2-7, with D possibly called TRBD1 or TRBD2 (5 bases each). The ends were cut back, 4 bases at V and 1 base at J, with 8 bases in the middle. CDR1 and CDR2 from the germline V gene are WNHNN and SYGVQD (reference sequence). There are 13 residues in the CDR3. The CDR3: CASSGGDSYEQYF. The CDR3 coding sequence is TGCGCCAGCAGTGGAGGGGATTCCTACGAGCAGTACTTC.

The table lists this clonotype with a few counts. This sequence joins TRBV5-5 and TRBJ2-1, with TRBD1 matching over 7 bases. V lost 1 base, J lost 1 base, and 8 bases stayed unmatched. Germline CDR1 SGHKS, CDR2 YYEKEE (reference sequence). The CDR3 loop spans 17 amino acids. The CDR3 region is CASSLLPGQESYNEQFF. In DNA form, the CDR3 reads TGTGCCAGCAGCTTGTTACCAGGACAGGAATCCTACAATGAGCAGTTCTTC.

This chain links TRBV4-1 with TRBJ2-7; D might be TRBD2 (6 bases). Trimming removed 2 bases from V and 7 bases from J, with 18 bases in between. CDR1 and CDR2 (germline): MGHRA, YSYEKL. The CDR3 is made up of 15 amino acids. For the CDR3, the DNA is TGCGCCAGCAGCCAAACTAGCCTTGGAGCTCTGGAGCAGTACTTC. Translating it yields CASSQTSLGALEQYF.

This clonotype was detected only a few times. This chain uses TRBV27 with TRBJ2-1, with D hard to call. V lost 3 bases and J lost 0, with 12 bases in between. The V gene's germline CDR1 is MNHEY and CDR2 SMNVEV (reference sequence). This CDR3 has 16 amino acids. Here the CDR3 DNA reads TGTGCCAGCAGTTTGGAAGCTTATAGCTCCTACAATGAGCAGTTCTTC. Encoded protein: CASSLEAYSSYNEQFF.

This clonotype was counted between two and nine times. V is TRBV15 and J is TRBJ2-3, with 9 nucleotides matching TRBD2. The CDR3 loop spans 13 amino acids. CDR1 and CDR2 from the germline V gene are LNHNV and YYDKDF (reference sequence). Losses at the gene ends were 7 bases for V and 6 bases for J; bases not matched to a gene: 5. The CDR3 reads CATKSGGTDTQYF. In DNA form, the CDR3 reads TGTGCCACCAAGAGCGGGGGGACGGATACGCAGTATTTT.

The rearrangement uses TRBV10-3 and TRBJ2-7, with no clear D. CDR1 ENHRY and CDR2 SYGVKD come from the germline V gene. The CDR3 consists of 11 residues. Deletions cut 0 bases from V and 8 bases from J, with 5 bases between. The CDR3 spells CAISESFQQYF. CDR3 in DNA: TGTGCCATCAGTGAGTCGTTCCAGCAGTACTTC.

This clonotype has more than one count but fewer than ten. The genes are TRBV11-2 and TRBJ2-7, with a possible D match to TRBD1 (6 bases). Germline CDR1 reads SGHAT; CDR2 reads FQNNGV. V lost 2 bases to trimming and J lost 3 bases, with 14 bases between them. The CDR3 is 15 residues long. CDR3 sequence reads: CASSLSETGYYEQYF. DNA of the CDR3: TGTGCCAGCAGCTTAAGTGAGACAGGCTACTACGAGCAGTACTTC.